A single sample is the source of the 29 T cell receptor beta chains below, sequenced in a study of T cell repertoires in cytomegalovirus infection. TCRdb analysed the reads with MiXCR anew, one entry per CDR3 protein. The profile shows 600,000 to 800,000 distinct CDR3 sequences, around 24% of them singletons. Sequenced: CD8+ T cells from PBMCs. These receptors were obtained from a human donor in good health (CMV status not recorded). Some clones in this sample may be carry-over from other donors' samples.

Notes on this clonotype: A much larger clone sits a single nucleotide away, making a read error possible. This chain joins TRBV7-2 and TRBJ2-7, with D possibly being TRBD2 (6 bases). In germline, CDR1 is SGHTA, CDR2 FQGNSA. CDR3 length: 15 amino acids. V was clipped by 6 bases and J by 3 bases, with 18 bases between them. Written as DNA, the CDR3 is TGTGCCAGCAGTTCTTTCGGGGGAATGGGCTACGAGCAGTACTTC. Translating gives CASSSFGGMGYEQYF.

The chain's CDR3 is CASSSGTLGYTF. DNA for the CDR3: TGTGCCAGCAGTAGCGGGACCCTCGGCTACACCTTC. The chain is built from TRBV27 and TRBJ1-2, with D perhaps matching TRBD1 (5 bases). In germline, CDR1 is MNHEY, CDR2 SMNVEV (reference sequence). The CDR3 spans 12 residues. Between the trimmed V and J ends, which lost 5 bases and 8 bases, there was a span of 12 bases.

In its sample, this clonotype was seen many times. DNA for the CDR3: TGTGCCAGCACCCAAGGCGGACAGGACTACGAGCAGTACTTC. Translating it yields CASTQGGQDYEQYF. The chain joins TRBV6-6 to TRBJ2-7; 7 bases map to TRBD1. J lost 3 bases, V lost 7 bases, and 9 bases had no gene match. The germline gives CDR1 MNHNY, CDR2 SVGAGI (reference sequence). The CDR3 is 14 amino acids.

This clonotype was observed a handful of times. The chain carries TRBV7-6 and TRBJ1-5; perhaps TRBD1 as D (6 bases). The CDR3 extends over 14 amino acids. Trimming removed 5 bases at V and 7 bases at J, with 15 bases between. Germline assignment: CDR1 SGHVS and CDR2 FNYEAQ. CDR3 region: CASSRSGGLQPQHF. As DNA, the CDR3 is TGTGCCAGCAGCCGCTCGGGGGGGCTCCAGCCCCAGCATTTT.

This clonotype showed up just a few times. This chain joins TRBV5-1 and TRBJ2-7, with D maybe TRBD2 (5 bases). The germline V and J ends were trimmed by 0 bases and 4 bases, with 11 bases remaining between them. Germline V gene sequence: CDR1 SGHRS, CDR2 YFSETQ. The CDR3 is 14 residues long. The CDR3 DNA sequence: TGCGCCAGCAGCTTGGAGGCTAGGAGGTACGAGCAGTACTTC. Translating gives CASSLEARRYEQYF.

In this sample, this clonotype turned up a few times. This chain uses TRBV5-6 with TRBJ1-1, with 8 bases fitting TRBD1. Germline V lookup: CDR1 SGHDT, CDR2 YYEEEE. This CDR3 spans 14 amino acids. After removal of 3 bases from V and 6 bases from J, the junction contained 7 bases not matched to a gene. This CDR3 reads CASSWSGGIAEAFF. The CDR3 nucleotides are TGTGCCAGCAGCTGGTCAGGGGGCATCGCTGAAGCTTTCTTT.

The chain has TRBV20-1 and TRBJ2-3, with 14 positions matching TRBD2. The trim removed 0 bases at V and 4 bases at J, leaving 9 bases unmatched. The CDR3 loop spans 18 amino acids. Germline V gene sequence: CDR1 DFQATT, CDR2 SNEGSKA (reference sequence). CDR3 sequence reads: CSARDPFQTSGGADTQYF. The CDR3 DNA reads as TGCAGTGCTAGAGATCCCTTCCAGACTAGCGGGGGGGCAGATACGCAGTATTTT.

This sequence joins TRBV29-1 and TRBJ2-1; 8 nucleotides match TRBD1. The CDR3 totals 11 residues. The germline CDR1 and CDR2 sequences are SQVTM and ANQGSEA. The V gene end was trimmed by 6 bases and the J gene end by 8 bases; junction bases not matched to a gene: 3. The CDR3 region has the DNA TGCAGCGTAGACAGGGGCGATGAGCAGTTCTTC. This encodes CSVDRGDEQFF.

This clonotype occurred many times. The DNA of the CDR3 is TGTGCCAGCAGCTTGGGGGCCCGGGACAGATTAACCTACAATGAGCAGTTCTTC. Amino acids: CASSLGARDRLTYNEQFF. The chain couples TRBV5-5 to TRBJ2-1, with TRBD1 matching over 7 bases. This CDR3 spans 18 amino acids. The V gene's germline CDR1 is SGHKS and CDR2 YYEKEE (reference sequence). V shed 0 bases and J 2 bases; nucleotides not matched to a gene: 11.

A word on this clonotype: This could be a read error, since a much larger clone is one nucleotide away. The V call is TRBV7-2, the J call TRBJ1-6, with 7 positions matching TRBD1. Per germline, CDR1 SGHTA and CDR2 FQGNSA. The CDR3 length is 15 residues. The CDR3 DNA reads TGTGCCAACAGCTTGGAGGGACAGACGAATTCACCCCTCCACTTT. Protein: CANSLEGQTNSPLHF. Together with reference TRBV7-2 and TRBJ1-6, the CDR3 gives the full variable domain: GAGVSQSPSNKVTEKGKDVELRCDPISGHTALYWYRQSLGQGLEFLIYFQGNSAPDKSGLPSDRFSAERTGGSVSTLTIQRTQQEDSAVYLCANSLEGQTNSPLHFGNGTRLTVT.

This clonotype turned up a few times. The chain employs TRBV28 and TRBJ1-1; unclear D gene. Deletions cut 7 bases from V and 0 bases from J, with 12 bases between. Germline V CDR1 and CDR2: MDHEN, SYDVKM. The CDR3 sequence is 14 residues long. The CDR3 loop reads CASTNPQLNTEAFF. The DNA for the CDR3 is TGTGCCAGCACCAATCCGCAATTGAACACTGAAGCTTTCTTT.

The J gene is TRBJ2-7, the V gene TRBV27; D is perhaps TRBD1 or TRBD2 (5 bases each). This CDR3 region has 13 residues. Germline CDR1 reads MNHEY; CDR2 reads SMNVEV (reference sequence). Trimming took 5 bases from V and 2 from J, leaving 10 bases between them. CDR3 sequence: CASSPGRPYEQYV. The CDR3 DNA sequence: TGTGCCAGCAGTCCGGGGCGCCCCTACGAGCAGTACGTC.

The sample holds a few counts of this clonotype. The gene calls are TRBV13 and TRBJ2-1; maybe TRBD1 (6 bases). The CDR3 loop spans 15 amino acids. Germline V gene data show CDR1 as PRHDT and CDR2 as FYEKMQ (reference sequence). Between the trimmed V and J ends, which lost 3 bases and 0 bases, there was a span of 9 bases. This CDR3 reads CASSFRQVSYNEQFF. CDR3 in DNA: TGTGCCAGCAGCTTTAGACAGGTCTCCTACAATGAGCAGTTCTTC.

The rearrangement links TRBV20-1 to TRBJ2-1; D may correspond to TRBD1 or TRBD2 (6 bases each). V was pared by 3 bases and J by 8 bases, with 23 bases between. The CDR3 is 16 residues long. Germline V lookup: CDR1 DFQATT, CDR2 SNEGSKA (reference sequence). CDR3 sequence (DNA): TGCAGTGCTAGTACGGGGGACATCCCTATTCGATATGAGCAGTTCTTC. Translated, it gives CSASTGDIPIRYEQFF.

This clonotype was recorded at least ten times. The CDR3, as DNA: TGTGCCAGCAGCTTAAACAGGGGGCTTGAAAAACTGTTTTTT. Protein: CASSLNRGLEKLFF. The chain couples TRBV7-2 to TRBJ1-4; 9 positions agree with TRBD1. This CDR3 is 14 amino acids long. The germline gives CDR1 SGHTA, CDR2 FQGNSA. Unmatched junction bases numbered 2, after V lost 2 bases and J lost 7 bases.

This chain uses TRBV5-6 with TRBJ2-1; D possibly matches TRBD1 or TRBD2 (5 bases each). The germline gives CDR1 SGHDT, CDR2 YYEEEE. The CDR3 loop spans 14 amino acids. Trimming stripped 4 bases from V and 6 bases from J, with 14 bases between. CDR3 residues: CASSGGVEGNEQFF. The CDR3 DNA is TGTGCCAGCAGCGGGGGAGTTGAGGGCAATGAGCAGTTCTTC.

The gene calls are TRBV6-6 and TRBJ1-1; no clear D gene. V lost 5 bases, J lost 5 bases, and 15 bases lay in between. CDR3 length: 14 amino acids. In germline, CDR1 is MNHNY, CDR2 SVGAGI (reference sequence). The CDR3 sequence: CASSQSDWGTEAFF. DNA of the CDR3: TGTGCCAGCAGTCAGTCGGATTGGGGTACTGAAGCTTTCTTT.

The rearrangement joins TRBV12-3 or TRBV12-4 to TRBJ1-5; 7 positions agree with TRBD1. CDR3 size: 15 residues. V was pared by 5 bases and J by 2 bases, with 6 bases of the junction left unmatched. The CDR3: CASSHRGKGNQPQHF. DNA for the CDR3: TGTGCCAGCAGTCACAGGGGTAAGGGCAATCAGCCCCAGCATTTT.

This chain connects TRBV7-3 to TRBJ2-1, with 8 positions matching TRBD2. Germline trimming cut 5 bases from V and 6 bases from J; bases unmatched to any gene: 18. There are 18 residues in the CDR3. Germline V CDR1 and CDR2: SGHTA, FQGTGA. The CDR3 loop reads CASSPPGRVAGNGNEQFF. For the CDR3, the DNA is TGTGCCAGCAGCCCCCCAGGTCGCGTAGCGGGGAACGGCAATGAGCAGTTCTTC.

The gene calls are TRBV7-6 and TRBJ2-1; a weak D match, TRBD2 (6 bases). Germline CDR1 SGHVS, CDR2 FNYEAQ. CDR3 length: 14 amino acids. Trimming cost V 5 bases and J 5 bases, with 13 bases left between them. As DNA, the CDR3 is TGTGCCAGCAGCGGCGGGGCGGGACACAATGAGCAGTTCTTC. This encodes CASSGGAGHNEQFF.

A note on this clonotype: Germline is not matched at one junction end, which may reflect a read error. This chain uses TRBV28 with TRBJ2-5, with TRBD1 identical over 7 bases. Germline V gene sequence: CDR1 MDHEN, CDR2 SYDVKM. The CDR3 sequence is 15 residues long. The CDR3 region has the DNA TGTGCCAGCAGTCAACCCCAGACAGGGCGAGAGACCCGGTACTTC. It is translated as CASSQPQTGRETRYF.

This clonotype was detected ten times or more. The rearrangement links TRBV6-1 to TRBJ2-2; 10 bases are shared with TRBD2. Germline assignment: CDR1 MNHNS and CDR2 SASEGT. V shed 8 bases, J shed 4 bases, and the junction held 4 bases outside the gene matches. CDR3 size: 14 residues. The CDR3 here is CASGTSVGTGELFF. CDR3 bases: TGTGCCAGCGGGACTAGCGTGGGCACCGGGGAGCTGTTTTTT.

This clonotype was picked up many times. V gene TRBV6-6 combines with J gene TRBJ1-2, with a weak D call TRBD1 (5 bases). Between the trimmed V and J ends, which lost 7 bases and 6 bases, there was a span of 18 bases. Germline V gene lookup returns CDR1 MNHNY and CDR2 SVGAGI (reference sequence). The CDR3 has 14 amino acids. CDR3 sequence: CASKLGGRSDGYTF. CDR3 bases: TGTGCCAGCAAACTCGGGGGAAGAAGTGATGGCTACACCTTC.

This clonotype was observed a handful of times. The gene calls are TRBV6-1 and TRBJ1-1; D gene unclear. The CDR3 sequence is 14 residues long. The V gene's germline CDR1 is MNHNS and CDR2 SASEGT. V was shortened by 2 bases and J by 3 bases, with 10 bases between the two germline ends. The DNA for the CDR3 is TGTGCCAGCAGTGAACCAATCTGGGACACTGAAGCTTTCTTT. It encodes CASSEPIWDTEAFF.

CDR3 sequence: CASSHGFRAAETQYF. The DNA for the CDR3 is TGTGCCAGCTCCCATGGTTTCCGAGCGGCAGAGACCCAGTACTTC. The rearrangement uses TRBV27 and TRBJ2-5; a possible D gene is TRBD2 (5 bases). The germline gives CDR1 MNHEY, CDR2 SMNVEV (reference sequence). The CDR3 contains 15 residues. The V end lost 8 bases, the J end lost 4 bases, and 20 bases lay between the germline ends.

This clonotype has a handful of counts. A much larger clone sits a single nucleotide away, making a read error possible. The chain combines TRBV7-6 with TRBJ2-4; no reliable D call. Germline V gene lookup returns CDR1 SGHVS and CDR2 FNYEAQ. The CDR3 consists of 14 residues. V lost 4 bases to trimming and J lost 2 bases, with 9 bases between them. The DNA for the CDR3 is TGTGCCAGCAGCTCTACTGCCACCAAAAACATTCAGTACTTC. Its protein is CASSSTATKNIQYF.

This clonotype occurred many times. The CDR3 DNA is TGTGCCAGCAGTGATCTGAGTCCCCCCGGGGAGCTGTTTTTT. Amino acids: CASSDLSPPGELFF. The V and J genes are TRBV27 and TRBJ2-2; D gene unclear. V was shortened by 5 bases and J by 6 bases, with 13 bases between the two germline ends. Germline V gene lookup returns CDR1 MNHEY and CDR2 SMNVEV (reference sequence). CDR3 length equals 14 residues.

This rearrangement joins TRBV20-1 to TRBJ2-7, with a possible D match to TRBD2 (5 bases). In germline, CDR1 is DFQATT, CDR2 SNEGSKA (reference sequence). Deletions cut 5 bases from V and 2 bases from J, with 19 bases between. The CDR3 consists of 15 residues. CDR3: CSAPLEESWTYEQYF. The DNA of the CDR3 is TGCAGTGCTCCACTGGAGGAGAGTTGGACCTACGAGCAGTACTTC.

This clonotype is a singleton in its sample. The rearrangement uses TRBV2 and TRBJ1-1, with D perhaps TRBD1 (5 bases). The length of the CDR3 is 17 residues. The germline CDR1 and CDR2 sequences are SNHLY and FYNNEI. Trimming took 6 bases from V and 3 from J, leaving 23 bases between them. The CDR3 sequence: CASSEYLVGPVDTEAFF. CDR3 DNA sequence: TGTGCCAGCAGCGAATACCTAGTGGGGCCGGTGGACACTGAAGCTTTCTTT.